This T cell receptor beta chain came from a study of blood T cell repertoires in COVID-19 (dated by TCRdb to the early 2020s). Study-level background: Collaborator samples came from the United States, Italy and Spain and covered acute and convalescent phases of COVID-19. The prospective study material was composed of cDNA or gDNA derived from T cells, B-cell-depleted T cells, or PBMCs. Deeply sampled blood TCRbeta repertoires from subjects exposed to, actively infected with, or recovered from COVID-19 were included in the dataset. The repertoires were released in a freely available public database meant as a resource for research on the immune response to SARS-CoV-2. Samples were obtained from the ongoing ImmuneRACE study (first 160 participants) and from some 1,200 subjects provided by 6 global collaborators. Nearly every sample came with metadata listing a de-identified subject ID, COVID-19 status, age in years and sex. HLA class I and class II types, where available, came from metadata supplied by the sample provider rather than from assay-based typing. Overall study results and their limits: How much clinical and demographic metadata was included differed by source and by participant, and the metadata was provided uncurated.

CDR1 and CDR2, per the germline V gene (reference sequence), are SEHNR and FQNEAQ. The V and J ends are trimmed by 1 base and 8 bases, leaving 6 bases between them. The CDR3 runs 12 amino acids, cysteine and phenylalanine included. Of all the DNA, just the CDR3 is kept, 36 bases in frame from base 1. With respect to this clone: No cognate antigen has been identified for it. No much larger clonotype is one base removed from it; base qualities were not supplied. Other DNA sequences in this sample translate to the same CDR3.

TCRbeta CDR3 regions were amplified from genomic DNA by means of the immunoSEQ Assay, a bias-controlled multiplex PCR. The published analysis was carried out like this. Within the assay, amplification of reference gene primers was used to estimate how many nucleated cells each sample contained. Sequence reads were collapsed and filtered to measure the absolute abundance of every unique TCRbeta CDR3 rearrangement. For each sample, productive Simpson clonality was calculated as the square root of Simpson's diversity index across productive rearrangements. Not all clones reach the TCRdb copy of this immuneACCESS table, which keeps in-frame sequences only. Checked studies attribute under half of the gap to unresolved V genes and leave the rest unexplained. D and trimming come from the DNA, and the V and J calls and clone size come from that table. This sample gives over 250,000 clones in total; about nine tenths of them show up just once. Around 2.6% of the sample rests with the top ten.

At one collaborating source in Seattle, patients were enrolled during active infection and were followed longitudinally through the course of disease. The collaborating institutions used their own protocols to collect whole blood in K2EDTA tubes. Collaborator samples were shipped for TCRbeta analysis as frozen whole blood, isolated PBMCs, or DNA extracted from either sample type. The chain is encoded by TRBV7-9 joined to TRBJ2-1, and the D gene may be TRBD2, 6 bases matching. This TCR was sampled from a person aged 18-29 years with COVID-19, enrolled during active disease. The specimen sequenced was peripheral blood. The CDR3 corresponds to CASSLGGDEQFF. The DNA reads as follows: TGTGCCAGCAGCTTAGGCGGGGATGAGCAGTTCTTC.